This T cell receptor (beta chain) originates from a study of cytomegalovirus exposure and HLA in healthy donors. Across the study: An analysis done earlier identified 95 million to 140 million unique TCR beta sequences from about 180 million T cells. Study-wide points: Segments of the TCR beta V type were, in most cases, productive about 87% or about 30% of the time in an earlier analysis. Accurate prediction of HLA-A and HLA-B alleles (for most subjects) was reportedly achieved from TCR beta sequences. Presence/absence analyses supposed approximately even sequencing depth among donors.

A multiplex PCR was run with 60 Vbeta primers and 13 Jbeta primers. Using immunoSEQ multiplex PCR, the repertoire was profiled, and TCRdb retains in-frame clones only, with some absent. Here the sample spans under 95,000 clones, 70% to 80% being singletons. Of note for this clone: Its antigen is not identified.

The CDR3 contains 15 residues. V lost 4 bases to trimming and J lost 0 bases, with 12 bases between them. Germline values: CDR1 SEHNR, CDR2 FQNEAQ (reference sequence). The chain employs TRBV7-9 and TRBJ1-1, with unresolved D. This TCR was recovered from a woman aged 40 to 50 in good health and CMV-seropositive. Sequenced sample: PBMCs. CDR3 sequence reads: CASSSRGDLNTEAFF. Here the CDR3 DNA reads TGTGCCAGCAGCTCCCGCGGAGACCTGAACACTGAAGCTTTCTTT.